The source of this T cell receptor (beta chain) is a study of blood T cell repertoires in COVID-19 (dated by TCRdb to 2020 to 2022). Broadly, across the study: Samples from collaborators originated in the United States, Italy and Spain and spanned both the acute and convalescent phases of COVID-19. The prospective study material was composed of cDNA or gDNA derived from T cells, B-cell-depleted T cells, or PBMCs. Deeply sampled blood TCRbeta repertoires from subjects exposed to, actively infected with, or recovered from COVID-19 were included in the dataset. A freely available public database, intended as a resource for researchers studying the immune response to SARS-CoV-2, is where the repertoires were released. Samples were obtained from the ongoing ImmuneRACE study (first 160 participants) and from 1,254 subjects provided by 6 global collaborators. Sample metadata almost always included a de-identified subject ID, COVID-19 status, age in years and sex. Where HLA class I and class II types were available, the types were taken from metadata supplied by the sample provider, not from assay-based typing. Broad study findings and their caveats: How much clinical and demographic metadata was included differed by source and by participant, and the metadata was provided uncurated.

Collaborating institutions collected whole blood in K2EDTA tubes following their own protocols. For TCRbeta analysis, collaborator samples were shipped as frozen whole blood, as isolated PBMCs, or as DNA extracted from either sample type. As for this clone: Its binding antigen is unknown. Base qualities are not recorded, but no much larger clone differs from it by a single base.

TCRbeta CDR3 regions were amplified from genomic DNA using the immunoSEQ Assay, a bias-controlled multiplex PCR. On the authors' methods: The number of nucleated cells in each sample was estimated from the amplification of reference gene primers within the assay. Sequence reads were collapsed and filtered to measure the absolute abundance of every unique TCRbeta CDR3 rearrangement. For each sample, productive Simpson clonality was calculated as the square root of Simpson's diversity index over productive rearrangements. TCRdb's version of the immuneACCESS table is confined to in-frame rearrangements and falls short of the full clone set. An unresolved V gene accounts for under half of the shortfall where checked; the remainder is of unknown origin. From that table come the V and J calls and clone size; the DNA was used to work out D and trimming. The sample table contains 130,000 to 150,000 clones; only one count was recorded for 75% to 90% of them. 4.8% of the sample is in the top ten clones.

The CDR3 contains 14 residues, cysteine and phenylalanine counted. Only the CDR3 region is kept as DNA, spanning 42 bases read in frame from base 1. The germline V gene (reference sequence) yields GTSNPN for CDR1 and SVGIG for CDR2. Trimming takes 3 bases off V and 9 bases off J; junction bases not matched to a gene: 8. Material: peripheral blood. This TCR derives from a human donor in a cohort sampled during active COVID-19. The V and J segments used are TRBV30 and TRBJ1-6; 7 central bases correspond to TRBD1. For the CDR3, the sequence is CAWSGTVLGSPLHF. The nucleotides read TGTGCCTGGAGCGGGACAGTCTTAGGTTCACCCCTCCACTTT. Full variable domain (CDR3 extended with the reference TRBV30 and TRBJ1-6 proteins): SQTIHQWPATLVQPVGSPLSLECTVEGTSNPNLYWYRQAAGRGLQLLFYSVGIGQISSEVPQNLSASRPQDRQFILSSKKLLLSDSGFYLCAWSGTVLGSPLHFGNGTRLTVT.